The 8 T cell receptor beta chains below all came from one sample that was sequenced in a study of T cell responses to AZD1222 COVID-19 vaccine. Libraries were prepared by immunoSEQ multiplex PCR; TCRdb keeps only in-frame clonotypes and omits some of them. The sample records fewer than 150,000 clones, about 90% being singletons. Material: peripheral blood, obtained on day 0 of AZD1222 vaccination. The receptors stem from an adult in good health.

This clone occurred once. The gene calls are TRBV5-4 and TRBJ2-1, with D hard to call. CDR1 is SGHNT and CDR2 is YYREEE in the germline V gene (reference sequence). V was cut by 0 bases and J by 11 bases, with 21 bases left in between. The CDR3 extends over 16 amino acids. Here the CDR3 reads CASSLVAIPTPLQQFF. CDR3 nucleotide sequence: TGTGCCAGCAGCTTGGTAGCCATCCCAACCCCCCTGCAGCAGTTCTTC.

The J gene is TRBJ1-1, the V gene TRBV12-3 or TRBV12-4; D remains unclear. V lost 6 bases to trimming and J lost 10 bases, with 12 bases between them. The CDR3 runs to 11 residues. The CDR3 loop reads CASRNSGVAFF. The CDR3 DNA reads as TGTGCCAGCAGAAATAGTGGAGTAGCTTTCTTT.

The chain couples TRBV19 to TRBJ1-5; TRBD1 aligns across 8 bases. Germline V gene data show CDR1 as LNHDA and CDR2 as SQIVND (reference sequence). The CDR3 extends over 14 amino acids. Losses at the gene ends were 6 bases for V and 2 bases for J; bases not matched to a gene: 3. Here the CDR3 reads CASRGQVGNQPQHF. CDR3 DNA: TGTGCCAGTAGGGGACAGGTGGGCAATCAGCCCCAGCATTTT.

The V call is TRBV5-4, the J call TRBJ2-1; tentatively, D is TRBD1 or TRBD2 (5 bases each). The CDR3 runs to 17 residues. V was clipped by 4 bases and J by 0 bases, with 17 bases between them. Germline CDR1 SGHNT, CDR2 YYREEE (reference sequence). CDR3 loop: CASSRGADIASYNEQFF. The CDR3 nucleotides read TGTGCCAGCAGCCGGGGAGCGGACATCGCCTCCTACAATGAGCAGTTCTTC.

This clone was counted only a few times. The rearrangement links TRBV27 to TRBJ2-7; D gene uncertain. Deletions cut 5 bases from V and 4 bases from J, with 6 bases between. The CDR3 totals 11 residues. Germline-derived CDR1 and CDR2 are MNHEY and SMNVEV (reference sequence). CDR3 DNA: TGTGCCAGCAGTGACGGGTACGAGCAGTACTTC. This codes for CASSDGYEQYF.

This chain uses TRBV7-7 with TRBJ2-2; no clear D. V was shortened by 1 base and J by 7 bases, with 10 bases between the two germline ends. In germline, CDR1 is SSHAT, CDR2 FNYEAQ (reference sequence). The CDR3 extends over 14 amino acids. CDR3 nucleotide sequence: TGTGCCAGCAGCTTAGGTACTCAGAACGGGGAGCTGTTTTTT. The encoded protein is CASSLGTQNGELFF. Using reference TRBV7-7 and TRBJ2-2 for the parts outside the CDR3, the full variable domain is GAGVSQSPRYKVTKRGQDVTLRCDPISSHATLYWYQQALGQGPEFLTYFNYEAQPDKSGLPSDRFSAERPEGSISTLTIQRTEQRDSAMYRCASSLGTQNGELFFGEGSRLTVL.

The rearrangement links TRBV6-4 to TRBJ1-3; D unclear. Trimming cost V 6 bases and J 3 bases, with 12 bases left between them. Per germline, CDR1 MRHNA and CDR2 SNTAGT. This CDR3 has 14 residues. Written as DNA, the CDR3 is TGTGCCAGCAGCGCCCGGGCCATTGGAAACACCATATATTTT. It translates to CASSARAIGNTIYF.

The chain's CDR3 is CASSYNLLEKLFF. In DNA form, the CDR3 reads TGTGCCAGCAGTTATAATCTACTTGAAAAACTGTTTTTT. The genes are TRBV6-5 and TRBJ1-4; unclear D gene. Trimming stripped 3 bases from V and 7 bases from J, with 9 bases between. The CDR3 loop spans 13 amino acids. The germline CDR1 and CDR2 sequences are MNHEY and SVGAGI.